This TCR beta chain came from a study of OX40 agonist ivuxolimab in advanced cancers. Patients had blood sampled at baseline and again on cycle 4 day 1 and cycle 7 day 1. General observations from the study: Averaged across samples, CD8+ T cells carried more expanded clones than CD4+ did.

As regards this clone: Antigen specificity is unknown.

CDR3 length: 14 residues. J lost 7 bases, V lost 4 bases, and 8 bases had no gene match. Germline values: CDR1 SGDLS, CDR2 YYNGEE. This table comes from immunoSEQ multiplex PCR, and its TCRdb copy is limited to in-frame clones, with some not included. The sample gives tens of thousands of clones, approximately 86% of which show up once; around 20% is in the top ten. This specimen consisted of CD4+ or CD8+ T cells sorted from blood, obtained in a trial of the OX40 agonist ivuxolimab. The genes are TRBV9 and TRBJ1-1; TRBD1 agrees at 9 bases. The TCR originated in an adult with an advanced solid tumor such as melanoma, head and neck, liver or kidney cancer. For the CDR3, the DNA is TGTGCCAGCAGCCGGGACAGGGAATCGGATGAAGCTTTCTTT. Translation gives CASSRDRESDEAFF.